This T cell receptor (beta chain) was profiled in a study of T cell changes during pregnancy in multiple sclerosis (dated by TCRdb to the late 2010s). Background on the whole study: In women with multiple sclerosis, the researchers looked at how the T cell repertoire shifted as pregnancy progressed.

Library generation was performed with the immunoSEQ multiplex PCR assay. This is the immuneACCESS table as TCRdb keeps it, with only in-frame sequences that have V and J called. A part of the clones is gone; compared with another copy, unresolved V genes explain less than half, and the rest is unexplained. Within this sample are about 120,000 clones, with over 85% of them counted one time only. The ten biggest clones cover roughly 6.2% of the sample. CDR1 and CDR2, per the germline V gene (reference sequence), are SEHNR and FQNEAQ. Reading from cysteine to phenylalanine, the CDR3 counts 15 amino acids. Here the CDR3 DNA is all that survives: 45 bases in frame from base 1. V has 6 bases trimmed and J has 0 bases trimmed; junction bases matching no gene number 4. This clone has more than one count but fewer than ten. The antigen it recognizes is unknown. The record has no base qualities; no much larger clone is one base away.

Sequences were derived from peripheral blood, sampled before pregnancy. The TCR comes from a female donor with multiple sclerosis, enrolled in a pregnancy study. In this chain, TRBV7-9 is recombined with TRBJ2-2; 7 bases in the middle match TRBD1. CDR3 loop: CASRPGTANTGELFF. The nucleotides are TGTGCCAGCAGACCAGGGACAGCGAACACCGGGGAGCTGTTTTTT.